One T cell receptor (beta chain) is described in this entry. Antigen specificity is unknown. This CDR3 is 14 amino acids long. V was shortened by 0 bases and J by 1 base, with 9 bases between the two germline ends. The germline V gene has CDR1 DFQATT and CDR2 SNEGSKA (reference sequence). Sequencing of DNA taken from cultured CD4+ T cells relied on the Oncomine TCR Beta short-read assay. TCRdb re-called the PCR reads with MiXCR, one entry per CDR3 protein. This sample has some 11,000 distinct CDR3 sequences, with roughly 65% found just once. As for treatment: approximately 9-day PBMC culture with coronavirus spike peptide pools or control peptides (ViraFEST assay). This sample stems from a study of vaccination and CD4 T cells after COVID-19.

The chain joins TRBV20-1 to TRBJ1-1; D is unresolved. This receptor was obtained from a human donor who had recovered from COVID-19. Sequencing was carried out using CD4+ T cells from blood, cultured in vitro. The CDR3 DNA follows: TGCAGTGCTAGAGATCGAGGATCGAACACTGAAGCTTTCTTT. Translating it yields CSARDRGSNTEAFF.